The subject of this entry is one TCR beta chain. The entry originates in a study of blood T cell repertoires in COVID-19. As for the study in general: From the United States, Italy and Spain came samples of acute and convalescent COVID-19. From T cells, B-cell-depleted T cells, or PBMCs came the material, which was cDNA or gDNA.

CDR3 length: 14 residues. V lost 5 bases to trimming and J lost 1 base, with 10 bases between them. Germline V gene lookup returns CDR1 SGHDT and CDR2 YYEEEE. Original analysis: Estimates of nucleated cell counts were drawn from the amplification of reference gene primers. Profiling relied on immunoSEQ multiplex PCR, and the TCRdb table lists in-frame clones only, not all of them. The V and J calls and the clone size are those of that table, but D and trimming were determined from the DNA. Counted here are around 240,000 clones, 70% to 85% occurring once; the ten biggest clones make up 1.5% to 2%. The J gene is TRBJ1-3, the V gene TRBV5-6; tentatively, D is TRBD1 (6 bases). The clonotype originates from an elderly woman with acute or convalescent COVID-19. Sample: peripheral blood. CDR3 nucleotides: TGTGCCAGCAGGACTACAGGGTCTGGAAACACCATATATTTT. Translating gives CASRTTGSGNTIYF.